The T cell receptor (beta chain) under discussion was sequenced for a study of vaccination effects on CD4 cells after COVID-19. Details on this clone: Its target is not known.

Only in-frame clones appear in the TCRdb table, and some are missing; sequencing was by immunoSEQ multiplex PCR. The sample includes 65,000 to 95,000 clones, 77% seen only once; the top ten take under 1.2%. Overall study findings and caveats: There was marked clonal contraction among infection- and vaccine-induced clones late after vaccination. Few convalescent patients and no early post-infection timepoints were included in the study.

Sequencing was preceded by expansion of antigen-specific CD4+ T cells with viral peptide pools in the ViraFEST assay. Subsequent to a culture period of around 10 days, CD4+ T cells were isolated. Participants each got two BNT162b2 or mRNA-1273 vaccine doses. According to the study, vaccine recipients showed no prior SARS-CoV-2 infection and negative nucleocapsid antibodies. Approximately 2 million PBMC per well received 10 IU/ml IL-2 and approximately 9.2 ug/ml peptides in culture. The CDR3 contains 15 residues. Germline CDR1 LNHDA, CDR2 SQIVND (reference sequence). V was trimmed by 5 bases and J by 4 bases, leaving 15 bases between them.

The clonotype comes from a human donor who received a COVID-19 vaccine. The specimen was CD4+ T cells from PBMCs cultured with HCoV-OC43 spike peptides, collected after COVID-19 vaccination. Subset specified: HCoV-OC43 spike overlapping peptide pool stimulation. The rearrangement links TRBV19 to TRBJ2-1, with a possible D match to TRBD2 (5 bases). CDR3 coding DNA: TGTGCCAGTAGTGTGGGGAGTGCGGTATACAATGAGCAGTTCTTC. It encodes CASSVGSAVYNEQFF.